This T cell receptor (beta chain) was sequenced for a study of OX40 agonist ivuxolimab in advanced cancers. Autoimmune disease history or systemic immunosuppression excluded patients. The protocol was immunoSEQ multiplex PCR, while the TCRdb copy is restricted to in-frame clones and leaves out a portion. The table has about 70,000 clones, 85% to 90% seen once. Trimming left V 3 bases short and J 6 bases short, with 18 bases between. Germline CDR1 reads KGHSH; CDR2 reads LQKENI. The CDR3 extends over 16 amino acids. The clonotype originates from an adult with an advanced solid tumor such as melanoma, head and neck, liver or kidney cancer. The sequenced sample was CD4+ or CD8+ T cells sorted from blood, obtained in a trial of the OX40 agonist ivuxolimab. The gene calls are TRBV18 and TRBJ2-1, with D possibly being TRBD2 (6 bases). The CDR3 is CASSPPSGGVPNEQFF. CDR3 DNA: TGTGCCAGCTCACCCCCGTCCGGAGGGGTCCCCAATGAGCAGTTCTTC.